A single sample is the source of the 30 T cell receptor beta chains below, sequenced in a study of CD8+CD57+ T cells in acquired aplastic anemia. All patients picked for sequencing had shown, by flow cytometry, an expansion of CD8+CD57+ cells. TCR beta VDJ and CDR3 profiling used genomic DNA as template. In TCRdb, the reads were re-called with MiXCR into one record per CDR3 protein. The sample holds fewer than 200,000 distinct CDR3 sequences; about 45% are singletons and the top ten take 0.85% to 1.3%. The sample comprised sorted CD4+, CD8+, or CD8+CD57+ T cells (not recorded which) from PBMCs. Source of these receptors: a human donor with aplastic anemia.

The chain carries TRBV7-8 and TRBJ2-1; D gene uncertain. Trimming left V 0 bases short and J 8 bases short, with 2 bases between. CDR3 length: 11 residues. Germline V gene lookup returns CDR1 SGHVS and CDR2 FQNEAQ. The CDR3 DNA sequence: TGTGCCAGCAGCTTAGCGTATGAGCAGTTCTTC. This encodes CASSLAYEQFF.

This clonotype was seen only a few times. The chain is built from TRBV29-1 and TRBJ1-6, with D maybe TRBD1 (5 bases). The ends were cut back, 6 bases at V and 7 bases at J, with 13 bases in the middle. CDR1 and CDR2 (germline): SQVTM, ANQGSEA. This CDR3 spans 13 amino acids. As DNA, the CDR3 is TGCAGCGTGCAGGGATCGGGAAATTCACCCCTCCACTTT. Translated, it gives CSVQGSGNSPLHF.

The DNA for the CDR3 is TGTGCCAGCAGCCGTAGCGCAGGGATGCAAGAGACCCAGTACTTC. Protein product: CASSRSAGMQETQYF. V and J are TRBV7-2 and TRBJ2-5, with D perhaps TRBD1 or TRBD2 (5 bases each). The CDR3 has 15 residues. Trimming left V 5 bases short and J 2 bases short, with 15 bases between. The germline CDR1 and CDR2 sequences are SGHTA and FQGNSA.

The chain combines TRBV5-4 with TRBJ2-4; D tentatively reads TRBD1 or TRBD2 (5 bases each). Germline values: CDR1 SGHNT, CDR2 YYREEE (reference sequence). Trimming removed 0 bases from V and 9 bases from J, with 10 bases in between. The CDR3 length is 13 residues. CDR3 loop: CASSLAEGSIQYF. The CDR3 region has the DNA TGTGCCAGCAGCTTGGCCGAGGGGAGCATTCAGTACTTC.

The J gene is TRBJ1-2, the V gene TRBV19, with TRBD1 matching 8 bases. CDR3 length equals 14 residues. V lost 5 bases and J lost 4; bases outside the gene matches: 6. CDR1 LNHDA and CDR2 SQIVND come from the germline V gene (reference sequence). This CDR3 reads CASSLGQGAYGYTF. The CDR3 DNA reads TGTGCCAGTAGTCTAGGCCAGGGGGCCTATGGCTACACCTTC.

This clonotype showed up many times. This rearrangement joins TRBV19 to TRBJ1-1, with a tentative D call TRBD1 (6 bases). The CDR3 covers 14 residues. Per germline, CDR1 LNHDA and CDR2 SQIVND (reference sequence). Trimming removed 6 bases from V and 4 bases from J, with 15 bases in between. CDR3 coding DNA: TGTGCCAGTAGACAAACAGGGAGGGTCACTGAAGCTTTCTTT. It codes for CASRQTGRVTEAFF.

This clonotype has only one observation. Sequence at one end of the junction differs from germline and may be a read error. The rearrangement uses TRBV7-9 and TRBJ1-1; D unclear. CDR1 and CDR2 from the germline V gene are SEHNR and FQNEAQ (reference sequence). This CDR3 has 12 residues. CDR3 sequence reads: CASSLDTTEVFF. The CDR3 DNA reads TGTGCCAGCAGCTTAGACACCACTGAAGTTTTCTTT.

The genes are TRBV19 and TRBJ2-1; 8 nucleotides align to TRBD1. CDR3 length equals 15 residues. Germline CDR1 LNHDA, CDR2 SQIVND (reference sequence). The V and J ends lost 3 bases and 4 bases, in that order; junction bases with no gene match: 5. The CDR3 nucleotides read TGTGCCAGTAGTATCACCGGGACAGGATACAATGAGCAGTTCTTC. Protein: CASSITGTGYNEQFF. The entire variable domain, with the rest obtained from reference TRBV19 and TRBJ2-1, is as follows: DGGITQSPKYLFRKEGQNVTLSCEQNLNHDAMYWYRQDPGQGLRLIYYSQIVNDFQKGDIAEGYSVSREKKESFPLTVTSAQKNPTAFYLCASSITGTGYNEQFFGPGTRLTVL.

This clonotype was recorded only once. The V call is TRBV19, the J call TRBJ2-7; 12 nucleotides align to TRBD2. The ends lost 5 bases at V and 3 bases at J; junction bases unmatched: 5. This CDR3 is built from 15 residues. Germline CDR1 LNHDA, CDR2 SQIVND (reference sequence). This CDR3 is CASSQQLAGGYEQYF. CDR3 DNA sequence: TGTGCCAGTAGTCAACAACTAGCGGGAGGCTACGAGCAGTACTTC.

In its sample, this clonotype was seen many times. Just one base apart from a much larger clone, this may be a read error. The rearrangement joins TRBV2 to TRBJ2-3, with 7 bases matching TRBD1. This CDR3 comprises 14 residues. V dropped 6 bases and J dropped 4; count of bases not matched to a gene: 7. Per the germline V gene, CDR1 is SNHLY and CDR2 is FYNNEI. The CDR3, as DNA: TGTGCCAGCAGGGTCGGGACAGAGGCAGATACGCAGTATTTT. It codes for CASRVGTEADTQYF.

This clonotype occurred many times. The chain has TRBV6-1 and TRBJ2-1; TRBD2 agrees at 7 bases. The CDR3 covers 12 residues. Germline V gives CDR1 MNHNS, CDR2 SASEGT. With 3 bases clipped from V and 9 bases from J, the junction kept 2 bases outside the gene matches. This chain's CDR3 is CASSERGGEQFF. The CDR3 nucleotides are TGTGCCAGCAGTGAGCGCGGGGGTGAGCAGTTCTTC.

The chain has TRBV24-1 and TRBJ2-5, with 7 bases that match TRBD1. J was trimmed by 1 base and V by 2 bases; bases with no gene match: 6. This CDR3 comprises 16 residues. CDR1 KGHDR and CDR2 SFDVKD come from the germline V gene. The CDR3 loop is CATSDSRQGGQETQYF. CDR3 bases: TGTGCCACCAGTGATTCCAGACAGGGCGGCCAAGAGACCCAGTACTTC.

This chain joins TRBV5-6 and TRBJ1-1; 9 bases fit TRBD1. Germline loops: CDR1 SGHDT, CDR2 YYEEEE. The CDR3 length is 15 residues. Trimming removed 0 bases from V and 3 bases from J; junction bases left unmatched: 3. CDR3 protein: CASSLGTGVDTEAFF. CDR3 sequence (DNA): TGTGCCAGCAGCTTGGGGACAGGGGTCGACACTGAAGCTTTCTTT.

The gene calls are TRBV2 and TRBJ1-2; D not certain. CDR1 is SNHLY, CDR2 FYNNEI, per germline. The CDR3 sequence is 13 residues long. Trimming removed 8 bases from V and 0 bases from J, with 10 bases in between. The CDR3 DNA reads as TGTGCCAGCCGGGCCAGTTCTAACTATGGCTACACCTTC. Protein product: CASRASSNYGYTF. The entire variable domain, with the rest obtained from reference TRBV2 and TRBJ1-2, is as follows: EPEVTQTPSHQVTQMGQEVILRCVPISNHLYFYWYRQILGQKVEFLVSFYNNEISEKSEIFDDQFSVERPDGSNFTLKIRSTKLEDSAMYFCASRASSNYGYTFGSGTRLTVV.

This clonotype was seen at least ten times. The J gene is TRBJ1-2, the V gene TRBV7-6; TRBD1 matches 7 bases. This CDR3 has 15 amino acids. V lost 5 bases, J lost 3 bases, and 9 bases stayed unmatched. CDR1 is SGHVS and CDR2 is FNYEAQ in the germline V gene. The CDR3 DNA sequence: TGTGCCAGCAGCCTGAGATCCGGGACAGACTATGGCTACACCTTC. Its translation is CASSLRSGTDYGYTF.

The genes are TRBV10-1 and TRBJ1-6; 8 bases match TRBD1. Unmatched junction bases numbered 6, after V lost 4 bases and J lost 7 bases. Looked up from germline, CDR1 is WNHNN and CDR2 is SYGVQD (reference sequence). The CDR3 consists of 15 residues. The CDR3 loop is CASSAGQGRNSPLHF. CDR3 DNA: TGCGCCAGCAGTGCAGGACAGGGAAGAAATTCACCCCTCCACTTT.

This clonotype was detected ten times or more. The CDR3, as DNA: TGTGCCAGCAGGCTCGGGACAGATTTTCCCTACGAGCAGTACTTC. Its protein product is CASRLGTDFPYEQYF. The chain has TRBV6-1 and TRBJ2-7; TRBD1 matches 7 bases. Trimming removed 6 bases from V and 2 bases from J; junction bases left unmatched: 10. Germline CDR1 is MNHNS and CDR2 is SASEGT. The CDR3 extends over 15 amino acids.

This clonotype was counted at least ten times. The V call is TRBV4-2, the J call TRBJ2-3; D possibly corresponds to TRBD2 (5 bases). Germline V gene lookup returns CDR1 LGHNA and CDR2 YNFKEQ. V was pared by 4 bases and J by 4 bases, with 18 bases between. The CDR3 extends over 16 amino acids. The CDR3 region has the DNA TGTGCCAGCAGCCGCGAACGAGGGCCGCGGGCAGATACGCAGTATTTT. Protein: CASSRERGPRADTQYF.

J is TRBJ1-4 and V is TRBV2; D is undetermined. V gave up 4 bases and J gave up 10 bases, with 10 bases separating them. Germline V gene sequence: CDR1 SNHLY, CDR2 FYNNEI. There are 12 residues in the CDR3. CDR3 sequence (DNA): TGTGCCAGCAGTGGTGGGCGAGTAAAACTGTTTTTT. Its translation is CASSGGRVKLFF.

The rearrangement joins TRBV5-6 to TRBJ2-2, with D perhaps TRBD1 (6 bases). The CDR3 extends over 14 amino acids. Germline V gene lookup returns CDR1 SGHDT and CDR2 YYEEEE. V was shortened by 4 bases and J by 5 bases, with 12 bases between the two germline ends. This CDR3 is CASSARGQTGELFF. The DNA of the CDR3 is TGTGCCAGCAGCGCCAGAGGACAGACCGGGGAGCTGTTTTTT. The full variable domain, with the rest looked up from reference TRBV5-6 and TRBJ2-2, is DAGVTQSPTHLIKTRGQQVTLRCSPKSGHDTVSWYQQALGQGPQFIFQYYEEEERQRGNFPDRFSGHQFPNYSSELNVNALLLGDSALYLCASSARGQTGELFFGEGSRLTVL.

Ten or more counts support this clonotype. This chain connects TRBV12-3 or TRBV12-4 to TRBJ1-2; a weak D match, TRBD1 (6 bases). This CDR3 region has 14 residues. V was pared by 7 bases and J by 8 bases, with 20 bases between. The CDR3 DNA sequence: TGTGCCAGCAACTTGAGGGGGGCCTACTTGGGCTACACCTTC. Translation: CASNLRGAYLGYTF.

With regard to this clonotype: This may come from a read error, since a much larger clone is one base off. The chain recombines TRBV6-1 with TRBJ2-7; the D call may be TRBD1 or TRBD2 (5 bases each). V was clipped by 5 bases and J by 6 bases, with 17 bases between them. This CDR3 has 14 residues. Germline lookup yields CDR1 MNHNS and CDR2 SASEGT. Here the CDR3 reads CASSTGTRFGEQYF. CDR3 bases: TGTGCCAGCAGTACCGGGACCCGGTTTGGCGAGCAGTACTTC.

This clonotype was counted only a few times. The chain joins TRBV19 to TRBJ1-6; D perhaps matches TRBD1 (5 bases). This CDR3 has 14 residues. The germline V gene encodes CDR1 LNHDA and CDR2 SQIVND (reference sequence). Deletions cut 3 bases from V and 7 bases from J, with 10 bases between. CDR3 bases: TGTGCCAGTAGTATGCTGGGGGAAAATTCACCCCTCCACTTT. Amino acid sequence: CASSMLGENSPLHF.

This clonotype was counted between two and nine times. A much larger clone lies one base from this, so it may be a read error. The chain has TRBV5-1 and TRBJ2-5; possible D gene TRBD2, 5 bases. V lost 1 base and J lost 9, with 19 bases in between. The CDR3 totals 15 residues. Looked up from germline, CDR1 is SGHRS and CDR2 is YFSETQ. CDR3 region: CASSLYSSQQEAQYF. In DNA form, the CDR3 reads TGCGCCAGCAGCTTGTATTCTAGCCAGCAGGAGGCCCAGTACTTC.

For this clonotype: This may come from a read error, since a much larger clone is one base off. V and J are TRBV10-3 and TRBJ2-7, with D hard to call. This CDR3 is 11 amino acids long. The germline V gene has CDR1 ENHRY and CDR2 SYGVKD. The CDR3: CASSDGYKQYF. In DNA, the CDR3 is TGTGCCAGCAGTGATGGCTACAAGCAGTACTTC.

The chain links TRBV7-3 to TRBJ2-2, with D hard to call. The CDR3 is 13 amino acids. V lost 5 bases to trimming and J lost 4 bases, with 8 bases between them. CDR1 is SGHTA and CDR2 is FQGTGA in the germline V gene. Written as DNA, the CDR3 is TGTGCCAGCAGCGCAATATCCACCGGGGAGCTGTTTTTT. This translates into CASSAISTGELFF.

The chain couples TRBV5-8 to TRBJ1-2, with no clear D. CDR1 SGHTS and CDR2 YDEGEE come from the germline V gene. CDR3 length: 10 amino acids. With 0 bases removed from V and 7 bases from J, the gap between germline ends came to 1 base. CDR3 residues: CASSLVGYTF. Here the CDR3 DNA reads TGTGCCAGCAGCTTGGTTGGCTACACCTTC.

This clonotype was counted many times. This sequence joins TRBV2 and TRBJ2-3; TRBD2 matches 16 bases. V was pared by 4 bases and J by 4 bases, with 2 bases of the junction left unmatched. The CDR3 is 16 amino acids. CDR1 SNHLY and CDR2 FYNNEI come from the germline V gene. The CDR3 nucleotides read TGTGCCAGCAGTGCGGGGACTAGCGGGGGGGCAGATACGCAGTATTTT. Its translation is CASSAGTSGGADTQYF.

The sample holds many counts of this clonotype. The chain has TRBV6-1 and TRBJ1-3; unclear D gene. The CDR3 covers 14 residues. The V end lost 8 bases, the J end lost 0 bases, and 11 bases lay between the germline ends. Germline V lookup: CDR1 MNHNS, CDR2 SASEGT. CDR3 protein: CASREQSSGNTIYF. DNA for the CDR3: TGTGCCAGCCGGGAACAGAGCTCTGGAAACACCATATATTTT.

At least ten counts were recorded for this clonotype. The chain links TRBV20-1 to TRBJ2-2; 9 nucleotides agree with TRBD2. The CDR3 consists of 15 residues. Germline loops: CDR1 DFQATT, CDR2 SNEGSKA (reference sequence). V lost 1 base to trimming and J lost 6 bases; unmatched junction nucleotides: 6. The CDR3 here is CSARGGGAAAGELFF. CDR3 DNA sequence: TGCAGTGCTAGAGGCGGGGGGGCCGCCGCCGGGGAGCTGTTTTTT.